The rows below give T cell receptor beta chains drawn from one sample of a study of blood T cells in healthy people across ages. TCRdb processed the 5' RACE reads anew with MiXCR; each CDR3 protein has one entry. The sample has approximately 800,000 distinct CDR3 sequences, under 40% seen once. Sequenced: blood. The receptors stem from a man aged 18 to 30 in good health. The CDR3 runs from the conserved cysteine through the conserved F or W. The order of the fields is D gene, V gene, clone size, J gene, CDR3 DNA, CDR3 protein. D genes are given only for firm matches. Clone size, where shown, is once, few, many, or a class for clones that have expanded.

-	TRBV29-1	few	TRBJ1-2	TGCAGCGTTGAAGAGGGGGCGGGGGGCTACACCTTC	CSVEEGAGGYTF
TRBD1	TRBV9	few	TRBJ1-4	TGTGCCAGCAGCCCCGGGACAGGGGCAACTAATGAAAAACTGTTTTTT	CASSPGTGATNEKLFF
-	TRBV5-5	many	TRBJ1-2	TGTGCCAGCAGCGCGGAACATGACTCCCTTTGGGGCTACACCTTC	CASSAEHDSLWGYTF
TRBD1	TRBV7-2	-	TRBJ2-1	TGTGCCAGCAGCTTCGACAGGGGGTATTACAATGAGCAGTTCTTC	CASSFDRGYYNEQFF
-	TRBV20-1	many	TRBJ2-3	TGCAGTGCTAGAGACGGGACCCATGGCACAGATACGCAGTATTTT	CSARDGTHGTDTQYF
-	TRBV27	few	TRBJ2-3	TGTGCCAGCGGACGTGTGGCAGATACGCAGTATTTT	CASGRVADTQYF
-	TRBV3-1	many	TRBJ2-5	TGTGCCAGCAGCCAAGTTGCAAAACAAGAGACCCAGTACTTC	CASSQVAKQETQYF
-	TRBV5-1	-	TRBJ2-5	TGCGCCAGCAGCTTGCTAGTCGGGACGCAAGAGGCCCAGTACTTC	CASSLLVGTQEAQYF
-	TRBV20-1	-	TRBJ1-2	TGCAGTGCTAGTATCGAGACTTTCCCTTATGGCTACACCTTC	CSASIETFPYGYTF
TRBD1	TRBV20-1	few	TRBJ1-2	TGCAGTGCTATGCTCCGGTGGCGACAGGGAGACGGCTACACCTTC	CSAMLRWRQGDGYTF
-	TRBV20-1	few	TRBJ2-3	TGCAGTGCTCCCAGGGCCGGGGTCAGCACAGATACGCAGTATTTT	CSAPRAGVSTDTQYF
-	TRBV7-3	-	TRBJ1-1	TGTGCCAGCAGCCCCCCGGCCACCCCGACTGAAGCTTTCTTT	CASSPPATPTEAFF
-	TRBV29-1	-	TRBJ1-1	TGCAGCGGCAGCCGTGGGACGGATAACACTGAAGCTTTCTTT	CSGSRGTDNTEAFF
TRBD1	TRBV7-2	few	TRBJ1-2	TGTGCCAGCAGCCACCCCTCGTTCCCCCGCCCGGGACAGCGGCTAAATGGCTACACCTTC	CASSHPSFPRPGQRLNGYTF
-	TRBV7-2	few	TRBJ2-4	TGTGCCAGCAGCTTAGGGGGCAGCCTAGCCAAAAACATTCAGTACTTC	CASSLGGSLAKNIQYF
TRBD1	TRBV10-3	few	TRBJ2-7	TGTGCCATCAGTGAGTCCGCGGTTTGGGACAGTGCGGACGAGCAGTACTTC	CAISESAVWDSADEQYF
-	TRBV12-3/TRBV12-4	-	TRBJ1-5	TGTGCCAGCAGTTTCGGCAGGGACAAGCCCCAGCATTTT	CASSFGRDKPQHF
-	TRBV19	few	TRBJ2-1	TGTGCCAGTAGTATGCAGGGCTCCTACAATGAGCAGTTCTTC	CASSMQGSYNEQFF
-	TRBV25-1	many	TRBJ2-3	TGTGCCAGCAGTGAATTTGGGGCCACAGATACGCAGTATTTT	CASSEFGATDTQYF
-	TRBV20-1	-	TRBJ2-1	TGCAGTGCTAGTCTACTTCCAAGCTCCTACAATGAGCAGTTCTTC	CSASLLPSSYNEQFF
-	TRBV12-3/TRBV12-4	-	TRBJ2-2	TGTGCCTGCACGAACACCGGGGAGCTGTTTTTT	CACTNTGELFF
TRBD1	TRBV18	few	TRBJ1-5	TGTGCCAGCTCACCCACGGACAGGGTGAATCAGCCCCAGCATTTT	CASSPTDRVNQPQHF
-	TRBV5-1	-	TRBJ2-3	TGCGCCAGCAGCTTGTGGGGGGGGGCCATAGATACGCAGTATTTT	CASSLWGGAIDTQYF
-	TRBV11-2	-	TRBJ1-2	TGTGCCAGCAGCTCAAATCGGGGCTACACCTTC	CASSSNRGYTF
-	TRBV6-1	few	TRBJ1-6	TGTGCCAGCAGAAGGGTAGTTGAGGTCTATAATTCACCCCTCCACTTT	CASRRVVEVYNSPLHF
-	TRBV4-2	few	TRBJ1-2	TGTGCCAGCAGCCAAGAGGACGGGGACTTTAACTATGGCTACACCTTC	CASSQEDGDFNYGYTF
TRBD1	TRBV18	few	TRBJ1-2	TGTGCCAGCTCCCAGATCGCTGGACAGGGGAATGGCTACACCTTC	CASSQIAGQGNGYTF
TRBD2	TRBV7-9	few	TRBJ2-5	TGTGCCAGCAGCTCCCACGGGGGGGAAGAGACCCAGTACTTC	CASSSHGGEETQYF
-	TRBV7-2	few	TRBJ1-1	TGTGCCAGCAGCGGGGGGCACGAAGCTTTCTTT	CASSGGHEAFF
TRBD2	TRBV7-9	-	TRBJ2-3	TGTGCCAGCAGCCCCGCCGGGGGACTAGCGCATAGCACAGATACGCAGTATTTT	CASSPAGGLAHSTDTQYF
TRBD1	TRBV28	-	TRBJ1-1	TGTGTCAGCAGTCCCCCGACCGGGACAGTGAACACTGAAGCTTTCTTT	CVSSPPTGTVNTEAFF
TRBD2	TRBV7-3	-	TRBJ2-3	TGTGCCAGCAGCTTACGGCTAGCGGGGGGGAGCGATACGCAGTATTTT	CASSLRLAGGSDTQYF
-	TRBV12-3/TRBV12-4	-	TRBJ1-1	TGTGCCAGCAGTTTATCCACCAGGGGAATGAACACTGAAGCTTTCTTT	CASSLSTRGMNTEAFF
TRBD1	TRBV4-3	-	TRBJ2-2	TGCGCCAGCAGCCGGACAGGCCTCTCCGGGGAGCTGTTTTTT	CASSRTGLSGELFF
TRBD1	TRBV2	-	TRBJ1-2	TGTGCCAGCTCGACAGGGAGTAACTATGGCTACACCTTC	CASSTGSNYGYTF
-	TRBV20-1	few	TRBJ2-3	TGCAGTGCCAGGAGTCTGGCAGATACGCAGTATTTT	CSARSLADTQYF
TRBD1	TRBV20-1	many	TRBJ2-7	TGCAGTGCTAGAGTCCGGGACAGGGCGGTCTACGAGCAGTACTTC	CSARVRDRAVYEQYF
-	TRBV12-5	few	TRBJ1-1	TGTGCTAGTGGTCCCGAGAATTACAGGGCCCCCTGGAACACTGAAGCTTTCTTT	CASGPENYRAPWNTEAFF
-	TRBV6-2/TRBV6-3	many	TRBJ2-1	TGTGCCAGCAGGTCTCTAGCGACCTCCTACAATGAGCAGTTCTTC	CASRSLATSYNEQFF
-	TRBV28	few	TRBJ1-4	TGTGCCAGTGTGGGGGGTGGTAATGAAAAACTGTTTTTT	CASVGGGNEKLFF
TRBD2	TRBV12-3/TRBV12-4	-	TRBJ2-1	TGTGCCAGCAGAGACGGTAGCGGGGGGGGCCTCATCAAGTTCTTC	CASRDGSGGGLIKFF
TRBD2	TRBV11-2	few	TRBJ2-3	TGTGCCAGCAGCTTAGGGGACTACCGTGGCACAGATACGCAGTATTTT	CASSLGDYRGTDTQYF
TRBD1	TRBV5-1	-	TRBJ2-4	TGCGCCAGCAGCCCGGGGACAGGGCGGATTCAGTACTTC	CASSPGTGRIQYF
TRBD2	TRBV20-1	-	TRBJ2-6	TGCAGTGCTATCCCCAGCACGGGCGGGAGCATCTCTGGGGCCAACGTCCTGACTTTC	CSAIPSTGGSISGANVLTF
-	TRBV6-4	-	TRBJ1-6	TGTGCCAGCAGTGAATCGGGGCGTCTAAGGGATTCACCCCTCCACTTT	CASSESGRLRDSPLHF
-	TRBV15	-	TRBJ1-5	TGTGCCACCAGCAGAGATTATAGGGAGACGAGCAATCAGCCCCAGCATTTT	CATSRDYRETSNQPQHF